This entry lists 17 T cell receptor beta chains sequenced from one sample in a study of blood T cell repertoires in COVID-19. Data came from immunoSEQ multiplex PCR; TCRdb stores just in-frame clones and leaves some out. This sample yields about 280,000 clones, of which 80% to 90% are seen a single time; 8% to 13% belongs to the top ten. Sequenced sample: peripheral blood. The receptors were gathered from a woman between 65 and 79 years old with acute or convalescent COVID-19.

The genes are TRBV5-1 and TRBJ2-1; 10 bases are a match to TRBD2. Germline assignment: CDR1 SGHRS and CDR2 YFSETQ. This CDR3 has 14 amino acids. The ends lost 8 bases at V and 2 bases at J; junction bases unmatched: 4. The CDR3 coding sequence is TGCGCCAGTGCTACTAGCGGGGCCTACAATGAGCAGTTCTTC. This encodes CASATSGAYNEQFF.

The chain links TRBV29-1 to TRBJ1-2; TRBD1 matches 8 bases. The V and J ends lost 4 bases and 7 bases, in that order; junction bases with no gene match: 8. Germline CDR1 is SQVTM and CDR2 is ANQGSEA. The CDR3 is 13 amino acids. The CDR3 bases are TGCAGCGTTGCCGGACAGGGATTTGGTGGCTACACCTTC. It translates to CSVAGQGFGGYTF.

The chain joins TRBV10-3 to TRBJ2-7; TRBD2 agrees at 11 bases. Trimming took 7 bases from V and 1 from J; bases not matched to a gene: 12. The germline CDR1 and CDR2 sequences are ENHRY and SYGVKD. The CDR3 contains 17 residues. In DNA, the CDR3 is TGTGCCATCACCCCTAGCGGGGGGCGGGGGCCTTCCTACGAGCAGTACTTC. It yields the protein CAITPSGGRGPSYEQYF.

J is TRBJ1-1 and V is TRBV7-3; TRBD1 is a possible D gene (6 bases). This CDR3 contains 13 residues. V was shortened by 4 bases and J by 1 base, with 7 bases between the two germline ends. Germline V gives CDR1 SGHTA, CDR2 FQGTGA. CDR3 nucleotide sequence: TGTGCCAGCAGCTGGACAGCGAACACTGAAGCTTTCTTT. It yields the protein CASSWTANTEAFF.

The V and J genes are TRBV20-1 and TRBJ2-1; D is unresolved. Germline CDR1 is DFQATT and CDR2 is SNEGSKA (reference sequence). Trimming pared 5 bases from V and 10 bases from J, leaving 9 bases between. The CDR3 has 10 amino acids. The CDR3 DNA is TGCAGTGCTTCATCCGGGGAGCAGTTCTTC. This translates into CSASSGEQFF.

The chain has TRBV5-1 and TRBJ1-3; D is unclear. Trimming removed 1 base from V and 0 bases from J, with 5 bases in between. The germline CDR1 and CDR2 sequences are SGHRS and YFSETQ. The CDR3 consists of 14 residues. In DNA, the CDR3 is TGCGCCAGCAGCTTGACCAGCTCTGGAAACACCATATATTTT. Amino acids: CASSLTSSGNTIYF.

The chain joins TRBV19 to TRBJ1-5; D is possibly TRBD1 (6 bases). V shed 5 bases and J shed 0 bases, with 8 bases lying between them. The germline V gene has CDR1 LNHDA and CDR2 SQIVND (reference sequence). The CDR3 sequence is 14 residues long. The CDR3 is CASSPTGSNQPQHF. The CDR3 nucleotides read TGTGCCAGTAGTCCGACAGGTAGCAATCAGCCCCAGCATTTT. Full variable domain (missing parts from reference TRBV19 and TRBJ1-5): DGGITQSPKYLFRKEGQNVTLSCEQNLNHDAMYWYRQDPGQGLRLIYYSQIVNDFQKGDIAEGYSVSREKKESFPLTVTSAQKNPTAFYLCASSPTGSNQPQHFGDGTRLSIL.

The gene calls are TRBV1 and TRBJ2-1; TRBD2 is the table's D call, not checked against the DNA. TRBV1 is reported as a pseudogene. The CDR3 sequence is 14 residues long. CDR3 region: CTSSQDKGDYEQFF. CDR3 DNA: TGCACCAGCAGCCAAGATAAAGGAGACTATGAGCAGTTCTTC.

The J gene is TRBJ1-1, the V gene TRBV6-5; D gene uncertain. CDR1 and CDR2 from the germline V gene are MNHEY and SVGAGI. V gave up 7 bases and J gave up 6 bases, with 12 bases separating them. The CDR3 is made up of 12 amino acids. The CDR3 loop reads CASTSGWAEAFF. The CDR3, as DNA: TGTGCCAGCACGTCCGGGTGGGCTGAAGCTTTCTTT.

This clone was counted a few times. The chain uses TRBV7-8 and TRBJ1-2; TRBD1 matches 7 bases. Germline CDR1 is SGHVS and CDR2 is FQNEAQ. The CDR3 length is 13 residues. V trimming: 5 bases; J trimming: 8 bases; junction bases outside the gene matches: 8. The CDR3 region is CASSGRTGDGYTF. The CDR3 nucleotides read TGTGCCAGCAGCGGACGGACAGGAGACGGCTACACCTTC.

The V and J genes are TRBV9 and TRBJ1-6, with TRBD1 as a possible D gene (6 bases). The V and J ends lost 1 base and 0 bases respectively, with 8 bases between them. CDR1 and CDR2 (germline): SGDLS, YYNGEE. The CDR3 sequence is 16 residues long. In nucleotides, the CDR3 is TGTGCCAGCAGCGTAACAGGGAGCTCCTATAATTCACCCCTCCACTTT. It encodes CASSVTGSSYNSPLHF.

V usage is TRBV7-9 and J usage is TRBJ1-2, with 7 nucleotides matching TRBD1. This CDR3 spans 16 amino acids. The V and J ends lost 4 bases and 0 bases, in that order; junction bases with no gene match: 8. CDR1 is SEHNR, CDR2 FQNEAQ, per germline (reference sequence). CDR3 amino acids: CASSYRLGQPNYGYTF. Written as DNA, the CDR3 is TGTGCCAGCAGCTACCGACTGGGACAGCCTAACTATGGCTACACCTTC.

CDR3: CASSLAGTEAFF. The CDR3 nucleotides read TGTGCCAGCAGCTTGGCAGGGACTGAAGCTTTCTTT. This sequence joins TRBV11-2 and TRBJ1-1, with D possibly TRBD1 on 5 matching bases. The V and J ends lost 3 bases and 5 bases respectively, with 7 bases between them. The CDR3 length is 12 residues. CDR1 and CDR2 from the germline V gene are SGHAT and FQNNGV.

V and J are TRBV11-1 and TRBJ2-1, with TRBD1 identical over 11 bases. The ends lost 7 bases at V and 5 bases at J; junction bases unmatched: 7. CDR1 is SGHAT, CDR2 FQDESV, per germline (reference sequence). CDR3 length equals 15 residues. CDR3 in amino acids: CASTPGDRGNNEQFF. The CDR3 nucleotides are TGTGCCAGCACCCCGGGGGACAGGGGGAACAATGAGCAGTTCTTC.

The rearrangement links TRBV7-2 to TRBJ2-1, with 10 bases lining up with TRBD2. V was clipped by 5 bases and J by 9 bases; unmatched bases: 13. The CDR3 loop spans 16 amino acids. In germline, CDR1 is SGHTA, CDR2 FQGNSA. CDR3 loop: CASSPQPSGGAGEQFF. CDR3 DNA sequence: TGTGCCAGCAGCCCTCAACCCAGCGGGGGGGCCGGTGAGCAGTTCTTC.

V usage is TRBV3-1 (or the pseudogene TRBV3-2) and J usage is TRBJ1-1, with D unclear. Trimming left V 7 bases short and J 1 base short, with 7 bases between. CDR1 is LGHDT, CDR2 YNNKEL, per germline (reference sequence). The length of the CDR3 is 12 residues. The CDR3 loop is CASTGENTEAFF. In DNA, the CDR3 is TGTGCCAGCACGGGAGAGAACACTGAAGCTTTCTTT.

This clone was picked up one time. The CDR3, as DNA: TGTGCCAGCAGCTTAGCGCCGGGACAACACCTCTACGAGCAGTACTTC. Translating gives CASSLAPGQHLYEQYF. V usage is TRBV7-9 and J usage is TRBJ2-7; D perhaps matches TRBD1 (6 bases). The germline CDR1 and CDR2 sequences are SEHNR and FQNEAQ (reference sequence). This CDR3 is built from 16 residues. Trimming cost V 0 bases and J 3 bases, with 15 bases left between them.